The T cell receptor (beta chain) described here comes from a study of shared clonotypes between healthy human individuals. The germline V gene encodes CDR1 SGHRS and CDR2 YFSETQ. Trimming took off 0 bases at V and 3 bases at J, with 13 bases between the two ends. The CDR3 covers 15 residues. Study results and limitations: Non-shared clonotypes had lower generation probabilities than clonotypes shared by all four sorted-subset donors.

A note on this clone: Its antigen is not identified.

Investigators spread the genomic DNA of each subset evenly over several immunoSEQ plates. Sorted-subset replicate PCRs used about 0.2 ug DNA, about 30,000 T cell genomes. Method: immunoSEQ multiplex PCR; TCRdb's copy keeps in-frame clones and lacks some. Found here are roughly 1,100,000 clones, approximately 70% of them singletons; the top ten hold about 1.5%. The clonotype was recovered from a man aged 18 to 30 in good health. The gene calls are TRBV5-1 and TRBJ2-7, with D possibly matching TRBD2 (5 bases). Sequences were obtained from memory CD4+ T cells sorted from blood. Subset given: CD45RA-negative fraction. The CDR3 loop is CASSLGLGERYEQYF. Written as DNA, the CDR3 is TGCGCCAGCAGCTTGGGGTTGGGAGAGCGCTACGAGCAGTACTTC. Combining the CDR3 with reference TRBV5-1 and TRBJ2-7 gives the whole variable domain KAGVTQTPRYLIKTRGQQVTLSCSPISGHRSVSWYQQTPGQGLQFLFEYFSETQRNKGNFPGRFSGRQFSNSRSEMNVSTLELGDSALYLCASSLGLGERYEQYFGPGTRLTVT.